This TCR beta chain was found in a study of blood T cell repertoires in COVID-19. At the level of the study: COVID-19 samples from acute and convalescent phases originated in the United States, Italy and Spain. Sample material is recorded as cDNA or gDNA derived from T cells, B-cell-depleted T cells, or PBMCs.

Per the study methods: The authors estimated nucleated cell counts from reference gene primer amplification. Sequencing used immunoSEQ multiplex PCR; TCRdb keeps in-frame clones, though not all of them. The DNA was the basis for D and trimming; V, J and clone size are from that table. The sample has some 300,000 clones, around 90% seen once. This TCR was sampled from a man in his 70s with acute or convalescent COVID-19. Sequencing was carried out using peripheral blood.

CDR3 sequence (DNA): TGTGCCAGCAGTGAAGGGCCGACATTTTATGGCTACACCTTC. Protein: CASSEGPTFYGYTF. This chain uses TRBV6-1 with TRBJ1-2; D gene ambiguous. This CDR3 is 14 amino acids long. Germline loops: CDR1 MNHNS, CDR2 SASEGT. V was pared by 1 base and J by 5 bases, with 11 bases between.